This TCR beta chain was captured by sequencing in a study of CD8 T cells in ankylosing spondylitis. Study-wide results and caveats: It appeared that ankylosing spondylitis blood was characterized by a TCR beta motif of eight highly homologous variants.

This clonotype was recorded at least ten times. What it binds is unknown. A single record per CDR3 protein comes from TCRdb applying MiXCR to the 5' RACE reads. The data hold a few hundred thousand distinct CDR3 sequences, with 11% observed a single time. This CDR3 comprises 15 residues. Germline CDR1 reads SEHNR; CDR2 reads FQNEAQ (reference sequence). With V trimmed by 5 bases and J by 4 bases, 7 bases remained unmatched. The sequence came from a female donor with ankylosing spondylitis or in good health (not recorded which). The J gene is TRBJ2-3, the V gene TRBV7-9; 9 bases are shared with TRBD2. The sample consisted of blood, either unsorted or a sorted T cell fraction (not recorded which). CDR3 in amino acids: CASSGGTSHPDTQYF. The DNA of the CDR3 is TGTGCCAGCAGCGGGGGGACTAGCCACCCAGATACGCAGTATTTT.